This TCR beta chain is drawn from a study of early T cells in non-severe SARS-CoV-2 infection. Study-level points and caveats: The VDJdb matching leaned toward anti-spike CD8 responses and overlooked private and CD4 specificities.

In the library, individual cDNA molecules carried attached unique molecular identifiers. TCRdb reanalysed the 5' RACE reads using MiXCR and keeps one entry per CDR3 protein. The sample yields 35,000 to 45,000 distinct CDR3 sequences, 6.1% seen once. The CDR3 has 11 residues. Germline lookup yields CDR1 SEHNR and CDR2 FQNEAQ (reference sequence). Deletions cut 5 bases from V and 10 bases from J, with 9 bases between. This clonotype has a count of ten or more. The antigen is undetermined. Sequencing was done on a sample of whole blood. This rearrangement joins TRBV7-9 to TRBJ2-1, with D possibly matching TRBD1 (6 bases). The TCR comes from an adult who was a healthcare worker with PCR-confirmed SARS-CoV-2 infection or an uninfected control (not recorded which). CDR3: CASSGDTEQFF. CDR3 DNA: TGTGCCAGCAGCGGGGACACCGAGCAGTTCTTC.